Listed here are 9 T cell receptor beta chains from one sample, sequenced in a study of blood T cells in healthy people across ages (dated by TCRdb to the mid-2010s). Libraries were built with 5' RACE. The instrument given in TCRdb is Illumina HiSeq 2500. A second PCR of roughly 7 to 11 cycles was performed with a sample-barcoded 5' primer and a J-beta primer mix. TCRdb took the public reads, trimmed them with fastp at Q25, ran MiXCR for clone calling and kept in-frame beta chains. Rows merge per CDR3 protein into single entries with the most common DNA and genes. The sample has about 1.6 million distinct CDR3 sequences on record, roughly a third of them singletons. The top ten hold around 11% of the sample. The sequenced sample consisted of blood. These receptors came from a woman younger than 45 in good health.

This clonotype was counted between two and nine times. The rearrangement joins TRBV10-3 to TRBJ2-7; unclear D gene. The last part of the DNA fits TRBJ2-5 better; the J call may be wrong. Germline V CDR1 and CDR2: ENHRY, SYGVKD. CDR3 length equals 11 residues. The CDR3 reads CAISNLGTQYF. The CDR3 coding sequence is TGTGCCATCAGTAACCTGGGGACCCAGTACTTC.

This clonotype was seen more than once but under ten times. V is TRBV5-1 and J is TRBJ2-1, with TRBD1 identical over 10 bases. Germline assignment: CDR1 SGHRS and CDR2 YFSETQ. V gave up 5 bases and J gave up 6 bases; unmatched junction bases: 11. The CDR3 consists of 16 residues. The CDR3, as DNA: TGCGCCAGCAGGCGTACCGGGACAGGGGTCTCCAATGAGCAGTTCTTC. Translation: CASRRTGTGVSNEQFF.

This clonotype came up many times. The chain carries TRBV29-1 and TRBJ2-7; D could derive from TRBD1 or TRBD2 (5 bases each). Trimming took off 4 bases at V and 6 bases at J, with 16 bases between the two ends. There are 13 residues in the CDR3. The germline gives CDR1 SQVTM, CDR2 ANQGSEA. CDR3 sequence reads: CSVVGTKRREQYF. The CDR3 bases are TGCAGCGTTGTTGGGACGAAACGGCGCGAGCAGTACTTC.

This clonotype was seen a handful of times. A read error may explain this, as a much larger clone is one base away. The chain employs TRBV20-1 and TRBJ2-7, with D perhaps TRBD2 (5 bases). V was clipped by 5 bases and J by 3 bases, with 14 bases between them. Germline CDR1 is DFQATT and CDR2 is SNEGSKA (reference sequence). The CDR3 spans 13 residues. CDR3 nucleotide sequence: TGCAGTGCTGTTAGCGCGAGGTTCTACGAGCAGTACTTC. Amino acids: CSAVSARFYEQYF.

This clonotype appeared a few times. The chain carries TRBV13 and TRBJ1-2; TRBD1 matches 8 bases. Trimming removed 6 bases from V and 0 bases from J; junction bases left unmatched: 6. The CDR3 is 15 residues long. Germline lookup yields CDR1 PRHDT and CDR2 FYEKMQ (reference sequence). CDR3 in DNA: TGTGCCAGCAGGAGGGGGACAGGAGCTAACTATGGCTACACCTTC. It yields the protein CASRRGTGANYGYTF.

A few counts support this clonotype. The chain carries TRBV28 and TRBJ2-5; the D is unclear. V lost 11 bases, J lost 6 bases, and 22 bases lay in between. CDR1 and CDR2 (germline): MDHEN, SYDVKM. The CDR3 loop spans 14 amino acids. CDR3 bases: TGTGCCTCCGAGCCGGCGAGAACCAAGAAGACCCAGTACTTC. Translated, it gives CASEPARTKKTQYF.

This clonotype was observed many times. The chain recombines TRBV5-1 with TRBJ2-1; unclear D gene. CDR1 SGHRS and CDR2 YFSETQ come from the germline V gene. Trimming took off 0 bases at V and 6 bases at J, with 10 bases between the two ends. The CDR3 is 14 amino acids. The CDR3 protein is CASSLARVGNEQFF. In DNA, the CDR3 is TGCGCCAGCAGCTTGGCCAGAGTCGGCAATGAGCAGTTCTTC.

This clonotype turned up a few times. V gene TRBV5-6 combines with J gene TRBJ1-1, with D uncertain. This CDR3 has 12 amino acids. Germline V lookup: CDR1 SGHDT, CDR2 YYEEEE. V lost 2 bases, J lost 7 bases, and 9 bases lay in between. The CDR3 region is CASSFTMGEAFF. The CDR3 nucleotides are TGTGCCAGCAGCTTTACGATGGGTGAAGCTTTCTTT.

The rearrangement joins TRBV11-2 to TRBJ2-7; D unresolved. The CDR3 has 12 amino acids. Trimming took 7 bases from V and 6 from J, leaving 13 bases between them. The V gene's germline CDR1 is SGHAT and CDR2 FQNNGV. CDR3 DNA: TGTGCCAGCACCTCCCTTTCGACCGAGCAGTACTTC. Its translation is CASTSLSTEQYF.